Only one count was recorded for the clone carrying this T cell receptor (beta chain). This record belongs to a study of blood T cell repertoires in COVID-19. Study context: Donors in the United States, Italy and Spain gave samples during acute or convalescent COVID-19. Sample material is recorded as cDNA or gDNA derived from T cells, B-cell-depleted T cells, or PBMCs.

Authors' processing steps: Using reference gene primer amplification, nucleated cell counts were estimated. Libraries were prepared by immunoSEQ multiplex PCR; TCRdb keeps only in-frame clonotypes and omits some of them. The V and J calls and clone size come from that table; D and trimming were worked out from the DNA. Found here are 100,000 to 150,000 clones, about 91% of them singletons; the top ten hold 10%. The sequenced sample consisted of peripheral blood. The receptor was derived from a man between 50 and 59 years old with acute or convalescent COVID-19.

DNA of the CDR3: TGTGCCAGCTCACGTGGCGGGTTCGGGACTGAAGCTTTCTTT. Its translation: CASSRGGFGTEAFF. V usage is TRBV18 and J usage is TRBJ1-1; D not resolved. Germline CDR1 and CDR2: KGHSH and LQKENI. Trimming took 4 bases from V and 5 from J, leaving 14 bases between them. CDR3 length equals 14 residues.